The 22 T cell receptor beta chains presented below share a single source sample, sequenced in a study of T cells expressing NK-cell markers. TCRdb re-called the 5' RACE reads and catalogs CDR3 proteins one per entry, DNA excluded. The sample table sets out fewer than 400,000 distinct CDR3 sequences. The source material was blood T cells: a sorted CD56 or NKG2C T cell subset, CD4+ or CD8+ T cells, or bulk PBMC T cells (not recorded which). The source is a man between 18 and 69 years old in good health.

The chain links TRBV9 to TRBJ2-1. The CDR3 contains 16 residues. Looked up from germline, CDR1 is SGDLS and CDR2 is YYNGEE. The CDR3 loop is CASSVATRGTGFEQFF.

This sequence joins TRBV7-3 and TRBJ2-3; TCRdb selects TRBD2, and the lack of DNA leaves this call unchecked. The CDR3 contains 15 residues. Germline values: CDR1 SGHTA, CDR2 FQGTGA. The CDR3 sequence is CASSKGLAGTDTQYF.

The V call is TRBV2, the J call TRBJ2-1. Germline assignment: CDR1 SNHLY and CDR2 FYNNEI. CDR3 length equals 14 residues. CDR3 residues: CASSEALGYNEQFF.

The V gene is TRBV20-1, the J gene TRBJ2-1; TCRdb lists TRBD2, though no DNA is available to test this call. Per the germline V gene, CDR1 is DFQATT and CDR2 is SNEGSKA (reference sequence). There are 14 residues in the CDR3. CDR3 sequence reads: CSVGGGSSYNEQFF.

The chain employs TRBV12-3 or TRBV12-4 and TRBJ2-5; no DNA is available, so the TRBD2 call from TCRdb remains unchecked. The CDR3 is 14 amino acids. Here the CDR3 reads CASKVAGGRETQYF.

The V call is TRBV7-2, the J call TRBJ2-2; TCRdb's assignment of TRBD1 cannot be checked, as there is no DNA. In germline, CDR1 is SGHTA, CDR2 FQGNSA. CDR3 length: 16 residues. The CDR3 here is CASSSPLSGGHGELFF.

The chain uses TRBV7-9 and TRBJ1-4; the D call from TCRdb, TRBD1, cannot be confirmed without DNA. Germline CDR1 and CDR2: SEHNR and FQNEAQ (reference sequence). The CDR3 sequence is 16 residues long. CDR3 in amino acids: CASGLRGPGLDEKLFF.

V and J are TRBV29-1 and TRBJ1-1; the TCRdb D gene call, TRBD1, has no DNA to confirm it. This CDR3 is built from 13 residues. Germline CDR1 reads SQVTM; CDR2 reads ANQGSEA. This chain's CDR3 is CSVLTGWGGEAFF.

The rearrangement uses TRBV12-3 or TRBV12-4 and TRBJ2-7; TCRdb indicates TRBD1, and absent DNA this call remains unverified. This CDR3 has 14 amino acids. Here the CDR3 reads CASASFSGDYEQYF.

This sequence joins TRBV5-1 and TRBJ2-6; lacking DNA, the TRBD1 call made by TCRdb goes unchecked. CDR1 is SGHRS, CDR2 YFSETQ, per germline. This CDR3 has 17 residues. The chain's CDR3 is CASSLGRGPSGANVLTF.

The V call is TRBV12-3 or TRBV12-4, the J call TRBJ1-6; TCRdb's D gene call, TRBD1, goes unchecked for lack of DNA. The CDR3 is 17 residues long. The CDR3 loop is CASSLRGTFGIYSPLHF.

The CDR3 sequence is CASSLTSGAPAGYF. This chain joins TRBV6-2 or TRBV6-3 and TRBJ2-5; with no DNA, the TCRdb D assignment of TRBD2 cannot be verified. The CDR3 loop spans 14 amino acids. Germline CDR1 is MNHEY and CDR2 is SVGEGT.

The rearrangement links TRBV6-5 to TRBJ1-6; TCRdb's assignment of TRBD1 cannot be checked, as there is no DNA. CDR3 length: 17 residues. Per germline, CDR1 MNHEY and CDR2 SVGAGI. CDR3 amino acids: CASSYSRDTGSGSPLHF.

The rearrangement links TRBV29-1 to TRBJ1-1; TCRdb lists TRBD1, though no DNA is available to test this call. The CDR3 loop spans 14 amino acids. Germline V lookup: CDR1 SQVTM, CDR2 ANQGSEA. The CDR3 sequence is CSVLWGTGNTEAFF.

This sequence joins TRBV3-1 and TRBJ1-2; TCRdb outputs TRBD1, but without DNA this stays unchecked. The germline CDR1 and CDR2 sequences are LGHDT and YNNKEL (reference sequence). The CDR3 consists of 16 residues. The CDR3 is CASSHRTGKANYGYTF.

The chain recombines TRBV28 with TRBJ2-7; TCRdb's D call, TRBD1, is unchecked because there is no DNA. Germline values: CDR1 MDHEN, CDR2 SYDVKM. This CDR3 has 11 residues. CDR3 sequence: CASTGQGEQYF.

V is TRBV12-3 or TRBV12-4 and J is TRBJ1-2. CDR3 size: 14 residues. CDR3 sequence reads: CASSLVLSGYGYTF.

This chain connects TRBV12-3 or TRBV12-4 to TRBJ2-5; TCRdb returns TRBD1, unconfirmable since there is no DNA. The length of the CDR3 is 13 residues. CDR3 sequence reads: CASSLGGSGTQYF.

This chain uses TRBV12-3 or TRBV12-4 with TRBJ2-3; TCRdb's D gene call, TRBD1, goes unchecked for lack of DNA. There are 15 residues in the CDR3. CDR3 region: CASSDRGSITDTQYF.

The chain combines TRBV20-1 with TRBJ1-1. Germline V gene lookup returns CDR1 DFQATT and CDR2 SNEGSKA (reference sequence). The CDR3 sequence is 13 residues long. CDR3 amino acids: CSARRREDTEAFF.

V usage is TRBV11-1 and J usage is TRBJ2-1; TCRdb outputs TRBD2, but without DNA this stays unchecked. Germline assignment: CDR1 SGHAT and CDR2 FQDESV (reference sequence). This CDR3 region has 17 residues. CDR3 region: CASSLEVGSSQRREQFF.

The J gene is TRBJ1-2, the V gene TRBV12-3 or TRBV12-4; absent DNA, TCRdb's TRBD1 call cannot be checked. This CDR3 comprises 13 residues. The CDR3 sequence: CASSFSQGHGYTF.